What follows is one TCR beta chain and its context. Its target is not known. Patients sequenced had flow cytometry evidence of CD8+CD57+ cell expansion. The data derive from a study of CD8+CD57+ T cells in acquired aplastic anemia. Study findings and constraints: Patients and controls shared some 29 CD8+ CDR3 sequences, which appeared highly expressed in patients and within their immunodominant clones.

Germline trimming cut 4 bases from V and 9 bases from J; bases unmatched to any gene: 9. Looked up from germline, CDR1 is LNHNV and CDR2 is YYDKDF (reference sequence). The CDR3 extends over 14 amino acids. Template material for TCR beta VDJ and CDR3 profiling consisted of genomic DNA. One entry per CDR3 protein results from TCRdb running MiXCR on the reads. The table has about 220,000 distinct CDR3 sequences, around 45% seen once. Material: sorted CD4+, CD8+, or CD8+CD57+ T cells (not recorded which) from PBMCs. This clonotype was sampled from a human donor with aplastic anemia. The chain couples TRBV15 to TRBJ2-1; 7 positions agree with TRBD1. CDR3 region: CATSNRQGAGEQFF. The DNA for the CDR3 is TGTGCCACCAGCAACAGACAGGGAGCTGGTGAGCAGTTCTTC.